These T cell receptor beta chains were read from a single sample in a study of blood T cell repertoires in COVID-19. Assay: immunoSEQ multiplex PCR; the TCRdb copy retains only in-frame clones and omits some. This table holds 70,000 or so clones, more than 75% found once. Sequenced input: peripheral blood. The receptors come from a woman between 18 and 29 years old with acute or convalescent COVID-19. The CDR3 runs from the conserved cysteine through the conserved F or W. Fields, in order: D gene, J gene, V gene, clone size, CDR3 DNA, CDR3 protein. The D gene is left open where the match is weak. For some rows the clone size is stated as once, few or many, or as a class when expanded; others skip it.

>TRBD1|TRBJ2-2|TRBV12-3/TRBV12-4|.
TGTGCCAGCAGTTCTTGGACAGGGGACTTGTTTTTT
CASSSWTGDLFF
>TRBD1|TRBJ1-4|TRBV27|.
TGTGCCAGCAGAAGAGACAGGGTGGGCGAAAAACTGTTTTTT
CASRRDRVGEKLFF
>.|TRBJ1-6|TRBV5-1|.
TGCGCCAGCAGCTTGGGACAGTCTAATTCACCCCTCCACTTT
CASSLGQSNSPLHF
>.|TRBJ2-6|TRBV15|.
TGTGCCACCAGCAATCGTAACTCTGGGGCCAACGTCCTGACTTTC
CATSNRNSGANVLTF
>.|TRBJ1-5|TRBV18|.
TGTGCCAGCTCAGACAGACAGTATAGCAATCAGCCCCAGCATTTT
CASSDRQYSNQPQHF
>TRBD1|TRBJ1-2|TRBV18|once
TGTGCCAGCTCACCAGCGATCTACAGAGGGACAGGAGCGAACTATGGCTACACCTTC
CASSPAIYRGTGANYGYTF
>TRBD2|TRBJ2-3|TRBV14|.
TGTGCCAGCAGCCAACAGCGGGGGCCTACCGGTACGCAGTATTTT
CASSQQRGPTGTQYF
>TRBD2|TRBJ2-1|TRBV5-1|.
TGCGCCAGCAGCTCTTTAGCGGGGGGGCGCTCAGGTGAGCAGTTCTTC
CASSSLAGGRSGEQFF
>.|TRBJ2-3|TRBV9|.
TGTGCCAGCAGCGTAGTTGGGGGCCAGAGCACAGATACGCAGTATTTT
CASSVVGGQSTDTQYF
>.|TRBJ2-7|TRBV28|.
TGTGCCAGCAGATCCCGGCCCAGGGGTGTCTACGAGCAGTACTTC
CASRSRPRGVYEQYF
>TRBD2|TRBJ2-3|TRBV5-4|.
TGTGCCAGCAGCTTGGCTAGCGGGTGGGGGGATACGCAGTATTTT
CASSLASGWGDTQYF
>TRBD2|TRBJ2-1|TRBV9|.
TGTGCCAGCAGCGGAAAGACAGGACTAGCGGGATACAATGAGCAGTTCTTC
CASSGKTGLAGYNEQFF
>.|TRBJ1-1|TRBV2|.
TGTGCCAGCGTCCTGGGGGCGGCCACTGAAGCTTTCTTT
CASVLGAATEAFF
>.|TRBJ1-1|TRBV7-2|once
TGTGCCAGCAGCCTCGGACAGAACACTGAAGCTTTCTTT
CASSLGQNTEAFF
>.|TRBJ1-1|TRBV21-1|.
TGTGCCAGCAGAACTATGGACAATATGAACACTGAAGCTTTCTTT
CASRTMDNMNTEAFF
>.|TRBJ2-7|TRBV5-1|few
TGCGCCAGCAGCTTGCGTAGCGGCCCTTCCTACGAGCAGTACTTC
CASSLRSGPSYEQYF
>TRBD1|TRBJ1-4|TRBV5-1|.
TGCGCCAGCAGCTTAAGGGACAGAGATAATGAAAAACTGTTTTTT
CASSLRDRDNEKLFF
>.|TRBJ1-3|TRBV13|.
TGTGCCAGCACTCTCCTCCGGGGCTCTGGAAACACCATATATTTT
CASTLLRGSGNTIYF
>.|TRBJ2-1|TRBV6-6|.
TGTGCCAGCAGTGCTAGTCGGAGCTCCTACAATGAGCAGTTCTTC
CASSASRSSYNEQFF
>TRBD1|TRBJ2-5|TRBV19|once
TGTGCCAGTAGTACCGGGGACAGACAAGAGACCCAGTACTTC
CASSTGDRQETQYF
>TRBD1|TRBJ1-1|TRBV5-1|.
TGCGCCAGCAGCTTGAACAGGGGGCCTGGCACTGAAGCTTTCTTT
CASSLNRGPGTEAFF
>.|TRBJ2-1|TRBV9|.
TGTGCCAGCAGCGCAGGGGGTTTCGGCGGGAGGCTATACAATGAGCAGTTCTTC
CASSAGGFGGRLYNEQFF
>.|TRBJ2-7|TRBV4-2|.
TGTGCCAGCAGCCAAGCAATAGCGGAATACGAGCAGTACTTC
CASSQAIAEYEQYF
>.|TRBJ1-1|TRBV7-9|.
TGTGCCAGCAGACCCCAGGGGCAAGCTGAAGCTTTCTTT
CASRPQGQAEAFF
>TRBD2|TRBJ2-1|TRBV4-1|.
TGCGCCAGCAGAAAAGCGGGGTGGGCCAATGAGCAGTTCTTC
CASRKAGWANEQFF
>TRBD2|TRBJ2-5|TRBV3-1/TRBV3-2|.
TGTGCCAGCAGCTTCCCTCTAGCGGGAGGTATGGAGACCCAGTACTTC
CASSFPLAGGMETQYF
>.|TRBJ2-4|TRBV21-1|.
TGTGCCAGCAATTGTCGGGACAGGGGAGACAAAAACATTCAGTACTTC
CASNCRDRGDKNIQYF
>TRBD1|TRBJ1-6|TRBV19|.
TGTGCCAGTAGTATCGTCGGGACAGGGACCTCACCCCTCCACTTT
CASSIVGTGTSPLHF
>.|TRBJ1-1|TRBV4-1|.
TGCGCCAGCAGCGGCCCCTTACGGAACACTGAAGCTTTCTTT
CASSGPLRNTEAFF
>.|TRBJ2-1|TRBV2|.
TGTGCCAGCAGTTTGACTAGACACCGAAAAATAGATGAGCAGTTCTTC
CASSLTRHRKIDEQFF
>.|TRBJ1-3|TRBV30|.
TGTGCCTGGAGCGCAGGGGACACCATATATTTT
CAWSAGDTIYF
>.|TRBJ1-1|TRBV19|.
TGTGCCAGTAGTCCGGAGGGTAGTGGGAACACTGAAGCTTTCTTT
CASSPEGSGNTEAFF
>.|TRBJ1-2|TRBV28|.
TGTGCCAGCAACGGGGAACGCTATGGCTACACCTTC
CASNGERYGYTF
>.|TRBJ2-6|TRBV5-1|.
TGCGCCAGCAGCTTGGTGGGGGCTCAGGCTGGGGCCAACGTCCTGACTTTC
CASSLVGAQAGANVLTF
>TRBD2|TRBJ2-5|TRBV25-1|.
TGTGCCAGCAGCCGGACTAGTGAAGAGACCCAGTACTTC
CASSRTSEETQYF
>TRBD2|TRBJ2-1|TRBV11-3|.
TGTGCCAGCAGGACTAGCGGGGAGCAGTTCTTC
CASRTSGEQFF
>TRBD1|TRBJ2-7|TRBV7-2|.
TGTGCCAGCAGCTCACAACAGGGGGAATTTTGGGAGCAGTACTTC
CASSSQQGEFWEQYF
>TRBD1|TRBJ1-5|TRBV2|.
TGTGCCAGCAGTGTGGGGACAGCTGATCAGCCCCAGCATTTT
CASSVGTADQPQHF
>TRBD2|TRBJ2-1|TRBV2|.
TGTGCCAGCCTAATTCGAGCGGGGGGGATAAATGAGCAGTTCTTC
CASLIRAGGINEQFF
>.|TRBJ2-1|TRBV20-1|.
TGCAGTGCTCCCACGGTAAATGAGCAGTTCTTC
CSAPTVNEQFF
>TRBD2|TRBJ2-2|TRBV11-2|.
TGTGCCAGCAGCTTGGCGGGGGGGACCGGGGAGCTGTTTTTT
CASSLAGGTGELFF
>TRBD2|TRBJ2-1|TRBV25-1|.
TGTGCCAGCAGTGGCGCGGGACTAGCGAAGAGGAATGAGCAGTTCTTC
CASSGAGLAKRNEQFF
>TRBD1|TRBJ1-5|TRBV7-9|.
TGTGCCAGCAGTTTGGACAGGGGGCTTCAGCCCCAGCATTTT
CASSLDRGLQPQHF
>.|TRBJ1-3|TRBV7-2|.
TGTGCCAGCAGCTTAGCGAGGGGGACTGGAAACACCATATATTTT
CASSLARGTGNTIYF